The 22 T cell receptor beta chains below all came from one sample that was sequenced in a study of response to subunit inactivated influenza vaccine. Each CDR3 protein gets one entry after TCRdb re-called the RT-PCR reads with MiXCR. The profile covers about 780,000 distinct CDR3 sequences, with roughly 18% appearing a single time and approximately 10% taken by the ten largest. Sequenced material: PBMCs from blood, taken 4 to 6 days after vaccination. These receptors came from a man aged 50-60 years who received an inactivated influenza vaccine.

This clonotype has a handful of counts. This chain joins TRBV20-1 and TRBJ1-2; tentative D call: TRBD1 (6 bases). The CDR3 has 13 amino acids. Trimming pared 1 base from V and 1 base from J, leaving 7 bases between. Germline V CDR1 and CDR2: DFQATT, SNEGSKA (reference sequence). The CDR3, as DNA: TGCAGTGCTAGAGGGACAGATAACTATGGCTACACCTTC. Encoded protein: CSARGTDNYGYTF.

This clonotype was detected many times. One junction end does not reproduce the germline sequence, and a read error may be involved. The chain has TRBV5-1 and TRBJ2-3, with 11 bases aligning to TRBD2. Germline V lookup: CDR1 SGHRS, CDR2 YFSETQ. The CDR3 has 15 residues. As DNA, the CDR3 is TGTGCCAGCAGCTTAGTTAGCGGGGGGGCCGATACGCAGTATTTT. Its protein product is CASSLVSGGADTQYF. The variable domain in full, with the rest retrieved from reference TRBV5-1 and TRBJ2-3, is KAGVTQTPRYLIKTRGQQVTLSCSPISGHRSVSWYQQTPGQGLQFLFEYFSETQRNKGNFPGRFSGRQFSNSRSEMNVSTLELGDSALYLCASSLVSGGADTQYFGPGTRLTVL.

This rearrangement joins TRBV9 to TRBJ1-2; possibly TRBD1 for D (5 bases). This CDR3 region has 16 residues. Germline CDR1 is SGDLS and CDR2 is YYNGEE. Trimming pared 0 bases from V and 1 base from J, leaving 13 bases between. The DNA of the CDR3 is TGTGCCAGCAGCGTAGTGAGGACGGGACGTAACTATGGCTACACCTTC. This translates into CASSVVRTGRNYGYTF.

In this sample, this clonotype turned up a few times. The rearrangement joins TRBV5-1 to TRBJ2-2, with D maybe TRBD1 (6 bases). The length of the CDR3 is 14 residues. The V end lost 0 bases, the J end lost 4 bases, and 7 bases lay between the germline ends. Germline-derived CDR1 and CDR2 are SGHRS and YFSETQ. The CDR3 region is CASSLGQATGELFF. As DNA, the CDR3 is TGCGCCAGCAGCTTGGGACAGGCCACCGGGGAGCTGTTTTTT.

This clonotype was seen many times. The rearrangement joins TRBV12-3 or TRBV12-4 to TRBJ2-1, with TRBD1 as a possible D gene (7 bases). The germline V and J ends were trimmed by 6 bases and 9 bases, with 18 bases remaining between them. The CDR3 runs to 14 residues. In nucleotides, the CDR3 is TGTGCCAGCAGCAAGGCAGGGGGGCAAGGTGAGCAGTTCTTC. Protein: CASSKAGGQGEQFF.

This clonotype occurred a few times. This chain links TRBV5-1 with TRBJ2-1; no definite D call. Germline V lookup: CDR1 SGHRS, CDR2 YFSETQ. Between the trimmed V and J ends, which lost 7 bases and 7 bases, there was a span of 24 bases. This CDR3 contains 16 residues. The CDR3 here is CASLFNRTLLRNEQFF. The DNA for the CDR3 is TGCGCCAGCCTATTCAACCGTACCTTATTGAGGAATGAGCAGTTCTTC.

V gene TRBV20-1 combines with J gene TRBJ1-5; possible D gene TRBD1, 6 bases. Looked up from germline, CDR1 is DFQATT and CDR2 is SNEGSKA (reference sequence). The CDR3 runs to 14 residues. The V and J ends lost 3 bases and 1 base respectively, with 10 bases between them. The CDR3 DNA follows: TGCAGTGCTAGTATGGGGGCGAGCAATCAGCCCCAGCATTTT. It codes for CSASMGASNQPQHF.

The chain uses TRBV4-3 and TRBJ2-3; no firm D call. CDR3 length equals 14 residues. Germline CDR1 reads LGHNA; CDR2 reads YSLEER. V gave up 4 bases and J gave up 6 bases, with 14 bases separating them. The CDR3 loop is CASSRMGYSDTQYF. DNA of the CDR3: TGCGCCAGCAGCCGGATGGGGTATAGCGATACGCAGTATTTT.

This clonotype appeared a few times. The rearrangement uses TRBV5-1 and TRBJ2-3; D is perhaps TRBD2 (6 bases). Germline assignment: CDR1 SGHRS and CDR2 YFSETQ. The length of the CDR3 is 15 residues. Between the trimmed V and J ends, which lost 0 bases and 6 bases, there was a span of 14 bases. CDR3 protein: CASSLVGGKGDTQYF. CDR3 sequence (DNA): TGCGCCAGCAGCTTGGTCGGGGGAAAAGGGGATACGCAGTATTTT.

J is TRBJ2-2 and V is TRBV12-3 or TRBV12-4; D might be TRBD2 (7 bases). This CDR3 has 14 residues. Between the trimmed V and J ends, which lost 7 bases and 5 bases, there was a span of 14 bases. The CDR3 protein is CASMRGRETGELFF. The CDR3 bases are TGTGCCAGCATGCGGGGGCGCGAAACCGGGGAGCTGTTTTTT.

In this sample, this clonotype turned up a few times. J is TRBJ1-1 and V is TRBV6-5; D gene uncertain. Between the trimmed V and J ends, which lost 0 bases and 0 bases, there was a span of 11 bases. Germline V gene sequence: CDR1 MNHEY, CDR2 SVGAGI. The CDR3 sequence is 16 residues long. Here the CDR3 reads CASSYSMGQLNTEAFF. The CDR3, as DNA: TGTGCCAGCAGTTACTCGATGGGTCAGTTGAACACTGAAGCTTTCTTT.

This clonotype was counted between two and nine times. The chain employs TRBV5-1 and TRBJ2-3, with 7 bases that match TRBD1. In germline, CDR1 is SGHRS, CDR2 YFSETQ. The V and J ends lost 4 bases and 1 base, in that order; junction bases with no gene match: 9. The CDR3 runs 16 residues. The CDR3 reads CASSILTGVGTDTQYF. CDR3 DNA sequence: TGCGCCAGCAGCATACTTACAGGGGTGGGCACAGATACGCAGTATTTT.

The genes are TRBV6-1 and TRBJ2-5; D uncertain. The CDR3 extends over 16 amino acids. Germline CDR1 is MNHNS and CDR2 is SASEGT. Trimming stripped 5 bases from V and 0 bases from J, with 16 bases between. The CDR3 here is CASSLRGPRYQETQYF. For the CDR3, the DNA is TGTGCCAGCAGTCTGCGAGGACCTAGGTACCAAGAGACCCAGTACTTC.

This clonotype was seen a few times. V and J are TRBV5-1 and TRBJ1-5; no clear D gene. Germline assignment: CDR1 SGHRS and CDR2 YFSETQ. Trimming pared 4 bases from V and 0 bases from J, leaving 11 bases between. The CDR3 totals 15 residues. The CDR3 bases are TGCGCCAGCAGCATGAGCGGGAATAGCAATCAGCCCCAGCATTTT. Protein: CASSMSGNSNQPQHF.

The rearrangement links TRBV24-1 to TRBJ2-1; 8 bases agree with TRBD1. Losses at the gene ends were 1 base for V and 5 bases for J; bases not matched to a gene: 6. The CDR3 spans 16 residues. CDR1 and CDR2 from the germline V gene are KGHDR and SFDVKD. CDR3 DNA sequence: TGTGCCACCAGTGATTTCCCGACAGGGGAGGACAATGAGCAGTTCTTC. Encoded protein: CATSDFPTGEDNEQFF.

Ten or more counts support this clonotype. The rearrangement uses TRBV12-3 or TRBV12-4 and TRBJ2-5; the D is unclear. The V end lost 5 bases, the J end lost 7 bases, and 8 bases lay between the germline ends. This CDR3 spans 11 amino acids. The chain's CDR3 is CASSHDATQYF. The CDR3 DNA reads TGTGCCAGCAGTCATGATGCGACCCAGTACTTC.

This clonotype appeared a few times. This chain connects TRBV28 to TRBJ1-4; no definite D call. Per the germline V gene, CDR1 is MDHEN and CDR2 is SYDVKM. The ends were cut back, 6 bases at V and 10 bases at J, with 12 bases in the middle. CDR3 length: 12 amino acids. CDR3 sequence (DNA): TGTGCCAGCAGACCCCTCGGTGGAAAACTGTTTTTT. Translating gives CASRPLGGKLFF.

This clonotype came up a few times. The genes are TRBV18 and TRBJ2-1; TRBD2 matches 8 bases. This CDR3 has 15 residues. Germline V gives CDR1 KGHSH, CDR2 LQKENI. Trimming removed 3 bases from V and 10 bases from J; junction bases left unmatched: 11. CDR3 region: CASSPPTGGPVEQFF. The CDR3 DNA is TGTGCCAGCTCACCGCCGACGGGAGGGCCGGTAGAGCAGTTCTTC.

This clonotype was observed a few times. The genes are TRBV20-1 and TRBJ1-5; D is possibly TRBD1 (6 bases). The V end lost 2 bases, the J end lost 0 bases, and 11 bases lay between the germline ends. The germline V gene has CDR1 DFQATT and CDR2 SNEGSKA (reference sequence). This CDR3 comprises 15 residues. CDR3 DNA sequence: TGCAGTGCTAGAACACAGGGCAATAGCAATCAGCCCCAGCATTTT. It encodes CSARTQGNSNQPQHF.

Notes on this clonotype: An end of the junction differs from the germline gene, which may be a read error. The chain employs TRBV12-3 or TRBV12-4 and TRBJ2-1, with D tentatively TRBD2 (7 bases). This CDR3 spans 14 amino acids. The CDR3 reads CASGFLGEGVEQFF. The CDR3 region has the DNA TGTGCCAGCGGTTTCTTAGGGGAGGGGGTTGAGCAGTTCTTC.

This clonotype showed up many times. The rearrangement uses TRBV6-5 and TRBJ2-3; TRBD2 is a possible D gene (5 bases). CDR1 MNHEY and CDR2 SVGAGI come from the germline V gene. The CDR3 covers 17 residues. The V end was cut by 0 bases, the J end by 1 base, with 14 bases between. The CDR3 is CASSYSLRADRTDTQYF. The CDR3, as DNA: TGTGCCAGCAGTTACTCGTTGCGAGCGGACCGCACAGATACGCAGTATTTT.

This clonotype was seen a few times. This chain joins TRBV7-8 and TRBJ1-4, with D possibly matching TRBD1 (6 bases). CDR3 length: 16 amino acids. Per the germline V gene, CDR1 is SGHVS and CDR2 is FQNEAQ. Trimming stripped 5 bases from V and 5 bases from J, with 18 bases between. The chain's CDR3 is CASSQTGGRANEKLFF. CDR3 nucleotides: TGTGCCAGCAGCCAAACCGGGGGCCGGGCGAATGAAAAACTGTTTTTT.